Below, 3 T cell receptor beta chains from the same sample are listed, as sequenced in a study of control samples from healthy donors and cancer patients. This table comes from immunoSEQ multiplex PCR, and its TCRdb copy is limited to in-frame clones, with some not included. This table holds around 52,000 clones, approximately 90% found once. Sequences were obtained from PBMCs. The receptors here all came from a man aged 25-45 years with colorectal cancer.

The V call is TRBV6-4, the J call TRBJ1-2; D gene ambiguous. Trimming pared 0 bases from V and 9 bases from J, leaving 14 bases between. Germline CDR1 and CDR2: MRHNA and SNTAGT. The CDR3 length is 14 residues. Here the CDR3 DNA reads TGTGCCAGCAGTGACTCGATCGCCGGCTCGAGCTACACCTTC. Translating it yields CASSDSIAGSSYTF.

The count of this clone is one. V gene TRBV12-5 combines with J gene TRBJ1-1; D is unresolved. The CDR3 loop spans 13 amino acids. V lost 3 bases, J lost 1 base, and 6 bases lay in between. Germline V gene data show CDR1 as LGHNT and CDR2 as FRNRAP. The DNA for the CDR3 is TGTGCTAGTGGTTTCTGGCCGAACACTGAAGCTTTCTTT. Translating gives CASGFWPNTEAFF.

This sequence joins TRBV11-3 and TRBJ2-1; D remains unclear. Germline V gene lookup returns CDR1 SGHNT and CDR2 YENEEA. V was clipped by 0 bases and J by 7 bases, with 7 bases between them. The length of the CDR3 is 13 residues. The CDR3 loop reads CASSLDGRNEQFF. DNA of the CDR3: TGTGCCAGCAGCTTAGATGGTAGAAATGAGCAGTTCTTC.